The sequence of this T cell receptor (beta chain) was determined in a study of T-cell memory formation after mild COVID-19. TCRdb called the 5' RACE reads again in MiXCR, with one record for every CDR3 protein. The table has some 200,000 distinct CDR3 sequences, about a fifth seen once. Trimming cost V 5 bases and J 12 bases; bases outside gene matches: 22. The germline V gene encodes CDR1 SQVTM and CDR2 ANQGSEA. The CDR3 sequence is 17 residues long. This clonotype was seen just once. What was sequenced was PBMCs or a T cell subset sorted from them (not recorded which). The origin of this receptor is an adult woman who had mild COVID-19 (a few samples of this study predate the infection). Cell type and time point are not known. The V and J genes are TRBV29-1 and TRBJ2-1, with 10 bases fitting TRBD2. The CDR3 protein is CSVSGGAPLQVYGGQFF. The CDR3 region has the DNA TGCAGCGTTAGCGGGGGGGCCCCATTACAAGTGTACGGTGGGCAGTTCTTC.